The rows below give T cell receptor beta chains drawn from one sample of a study of neurological immune-mediated disorders. TCRdb recomputed calls from the 5' RACE reads with MiXCR, one row per CDR3 protein. There are tens of thousands of distinct CDR3 sequences in the sample; around 2% occur only once, and around 2.1% lies in the top ten. Material: PBMCs. Receptor source: a woman between 35 and 50 years old with multiple sclerosis. CDR3s include the opening cysteine and the closing phenylalanine or tryptophan. The order of the fields is J gene, clone size, D gene, V gene, CDR3 DNA, CDR3 protein. A D gene is named only where the DNA matches it firmly. Size is stated for part of the rows, as once, few or many counts, or as a class when the clone is expanded.

>TRBJ2-1|many|-|TRBV27
TGTGCCAGCAGTTTATCGTCGGGAAATTACAATGAGCAGTTCTTC
CASSLSSGNYNEQFF
>TRBJ2-2|many|TRBD2|TRBV5-1
TGCGCCAGCAGCTTGGTTCAAGCGGGGGCCCACACCGGGGAGCTGTTTTTT
CASSLVQAGAHTGELFF
>TRBJ2-1|many|-|TRBV13
TGTGCCAGCATTTGGCAGGGGCAAGGCTCCTACAATGAGCAGTTCTTC
CASIWQGQGSYNEQFF
>TRBJ2-2|many|-|TRBV7-6
TGTGCCAGCAGCTTGAGGGGACTGAACACCGGGGAGCTGTTTTTT
CASSLRGLNTGELFF
>TRBJ2-1|many|TRBD2|TRBV20-1
TGCAGTGCTAGTAGCCCGAAGACGGGGGGTAATGAGCAGTTCTTC
CSASSPKTGGNEQFF
>TRBJ1-2|many|-|TRBV20-1
TGCAGTGCCCGACAATCTGAGGTTCTAGGGTACACCTTC
CSARQSEVLGYTF
>TRBJ2-1|medium-sized|TRBD1|TRBV10-2
TGCGCCATTTCACTCGGACAGGCGAATGAGCAGTTCTTC
CAISLGQANEQFF
>TRBJ2-7|many|-|TRBV10-3
TGTGCCATCAGTTCGAGGTTCGGCGAGCAGTACTTC
CAISSRFGEQYF
>TRBJ2-3|many|-|TRBV15
TGTGCCACCAGCGATGCACGGGTAGATACGCAGTATTTT
CATSDARVDTQYF
>TRBJ1-1|many|-|TRBV20-1
TGCAGTGCTAGATCGCGACTCAAGAACACTGAAGCTTTCTTT
CSARSRLKNTEAFF
>TRBJ2-1|many|-|TRBV20-1
TGCAGTGCTAGCGCCCCCGGGACCCTCAATGAGCAGTTCTTC
CSASAPGTLNEQFF
>TRBJ2-6|many|-|TRBV7-2
TGTGCCAGCAGCCTGACAGTTAGCTCTGGGGCCAACGTCCTGACTTTC
CASSLTVSSGANVLTF
>TRBJ1-2|many|-|TRBV5-1
TGCGCCAGCAGCTTGGATCCAGGCGTTGAGAATGGCTACACCTTC
CASSLDPGVENGYTF
>TRBJ2-1|many|TRBD1|TRBV15
TGTGCCACCAGCAGTGAGACAGGGAAGATCTACAATGAGCAGTTCTTC
CATSSETGKIYNEQFF
>TRBJ2-5|many|-|TRBV4-1
TGCGCCAGCAGCCACGGTCGTTCAGGGTGGGAGACCCAGTACTTC
CASSHGRSGWETQYF
>TRBJ2-1|many|TRBD2|TRBV20-1
TGCAGTGCTACCCCTGGGAGCGGGGGGCCAAATGAGCAGTTCTTC
CSATPGSGGPNEQFF
>TRBJ2-1|many|-|TRBV6-2/TRBV6-3
TGTGCCAGCAGTTACACAGCCAATGAGCAGTTCTTC
CASSYTANEQFF
>TRBJ2-1|many|TRBD2|TRBV5-1
TGCGCCAGCAGCTTGCAGGGACTAGCATCCTACAATGAGCAGTTCTTC
CASSLQGLASYNEQFF
>TRBJ2-3|many|-|TRBV9
TGTGCCAGCAGCTCCAGATCCGGGACGTGGGATACGCAGTATTTT
CASSSRSGTWDTQYF
>TRBJ1-3|many|-|TRBV25-1
TGTGCCAGCAGTGATTCAGTCTCTGGAAACACCATATATTTT
CASSDSVSGNTIYF
>TRBJ2-1|-|-|TRBV10-1
TGCGCCAGCAGTGACGCCGGGACTCCGCGTTACAATGAGCAGTTCTTC
CASSDAGTPRYNEQFF
>TRBJ2-3|many|TRBD1|TRBV10-3
TGTGCCATCAGTGATCCGGGACAGGGGTTCACAGATACGCAGTATTTT
CAISDPGQGFTDTQYF
>TRBJ1-1|many|-|TRBV7-9
TGTGCCAGCAGCTTAGCGGGCAGAGCGGACACTGAAGCTTTCTTT
CASSLAGRADTEAFF
>TRBJ1-1|many|TRBD1|TRBV4-1
TGCGCCAGCAGCCAGCAGACAGGGCTAAACACTGAAGCTTTCTTT
CASSQQTGLNTEAFF
>TRBJ2-2|many|-|TRBV20-1
TGCAGTGCTAAACAGGGACTTACAACCGGGGAGCTGTTTTTT
CSAKQGLTTGELFF
>TRBJ2-1|many|-|TRBV5-1
TGCGCCAGCAGCTTGCAGGGTGGACCCTACAATGAGCAGTTCTTC
CASSLQGGPYNEQFF
>TRBJ2-7|many|TRBD1|TRBV6-6
TGTGCCAGCAGGGGCGGACAGGGTAGCTCCTACGAGCAGTACTTC
CASRGGQGSSYEQYF
>TRBJ2-7|many|TRBD2|TRBV6-5
TGTGCCAGCGGAGCCGGGACTAGCGGTTACGAGCAGTACTTC
CASGAGTSGYEQYF
>TRBJ1-1|many|-|TRBV6-5
TGTGCCAGCAGCCCGACACTAATGCGGGACACTGAAGCTTTCTTT
CASSPTLMRDTEAFF
>TRBJ2-7|many|-|TRBV5-1
TGCGCCAGCAGCGTTGGACAGTCGGGCCACGAGCAGTACTTC
CASSVGQSGHEQYF
>TRBJ2-3|many|-|TRBV20-1
TGCAGTGCTAAAGGGTCGACAAGGGATACGCAGTATTTT
CSAKGSTRDTQYF
>TRBJ2-7|many|TRBD1|TRBV3-1
TGTGCCAGCAGCCATAGGAGGACAGGGGGCTCGTCCTACGAGCAGTACTTC
CASSHRRTGGSSYEQYF
>TRBJ2-4|many|-|TRBV3-1
TGTGCCAGCAGCCAAGAGGGGACCGTAGCCAAAAACATTCAGTACTTC
CASSQEGTVAKNIQYF
>TRBJ1-1|many|-|TRBV7-8
TGTGCCAGCAGGTCAACAGAGACTGAGACTGAAGCTTTCTTT
CASRSTETETEAFF
>TRBJ2-3|many|-|TRBV20-1
TGCAGTGCGGATTTTACGAATACGCAGTATTTT
CSADFTNTQYF
>TRBJ2-7|many|-|TRBV5-1
TGCGCCAGCAGCTTGCAATGGGGAAGCGAGCAGTACTTC
CASSLQWGSEQYF
>TRBJ2-2|many|-|TRBV5-1
TGCGCCAGCAGCTCCGGGACCACTACCGGGGAGCTGTTTTTT
CASSSGTTTGELFF
>TRBJ1-2|many|-|TRBV19
TGTGCCAGTTCGGACAGTAACTATGGCTACACCTTC
CASSDSNYGYTF
>TRBJ2-3|many|-|TRBV7-9
TGTGCCAGCAGCATACCGACAAGTTTGGGAGATACGCAGTATTTT
CASSIPTSLGDTQYF
>TRBJ2-7|few|-|TRBV20-1
TGCAGTGCTAGGCGTCGGCGGGGATCAACCTACGAGCAGTACTTC
CSARRRRGSTYEQYF
>TRBJ1-5|many|-|TRBV27
TGTGCCAGCAGTCCGCGAAGAGGTCAACAGCCCCAGCATTTT
CASSPRRGQQPQHF
>TRBJ2-7|many|-|TRBV9
TGTGCCAGCAGCGCTAGTGGGAGCGAGCAGTACTTC
CASSASGSEQYF
>TRBJ1-1|many|-|TRBV20-1
TGCAGTTCCGGGACACACAACACTGAAGCTTTCTTT
CSSGTHNTEAFF
>TRBJ1-2|many|-|TRBV5-6
TGTGCCAGCATCACCAGGGCAGGATCTAACTATGGCTACACCTTC
CASITRAGSNYGYTF
>TRBJ1-2|many|-|TRBV7-2
TGTGCCAGCAGCTTACCGCGGGGGCGCATGACAGGCTACACCTTC
CASSLPRGRMTGYTF
>TRBJ2-7|-|TRBD1|TRBV4-1
TGCGCCAGCAGCTTTGTTTCCGGGACAGCCCCTTGGGAGCAGTACTTC
CASSFVSGTAPWEQYF
>TRBJ2-7|many|-|TRBV10-3
TGTGCCATCAGTGAAAGGCAGGGCTCGGACTACGAGCAGTACTTC
CAISERQGSDYEQYF